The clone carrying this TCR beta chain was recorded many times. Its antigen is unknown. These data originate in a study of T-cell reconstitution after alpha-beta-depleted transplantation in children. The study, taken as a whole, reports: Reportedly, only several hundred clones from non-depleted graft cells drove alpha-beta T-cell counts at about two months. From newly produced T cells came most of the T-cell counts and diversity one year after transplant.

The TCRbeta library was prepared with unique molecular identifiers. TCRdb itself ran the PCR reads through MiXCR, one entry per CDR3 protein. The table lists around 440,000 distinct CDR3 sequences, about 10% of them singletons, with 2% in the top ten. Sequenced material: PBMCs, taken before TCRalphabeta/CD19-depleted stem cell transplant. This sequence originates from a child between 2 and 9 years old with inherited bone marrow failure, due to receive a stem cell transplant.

CDR3 protein: CATSRPSDRDEQYF. CDR3 DNA sequence: TGTGCCACCAGCAGACCTTCGGACAGGGACGAGCAGTACTTC. This chain joins TRBV15 and TRBJ2-7, with TRBD1 matching 8 bases. This CDR3 contains 14 residues. Trimming cost V 2 bases and J 5 bases; bases outside gene matches: 5. Germline lookup yields CDR1 LNHNV and CDR2 YYDKDF (reference sequence).